This T cell receptor beta chain derives from a study of T cell responses to AZD1222 COVID-19 vaccine. About this clone: Its specificity is not known.

The CDR3 loop spans 15 amino acids. Trimming pared 4 bases from V and 2 bases from J, leaving 14 bases between. CDR1 SGDLS and CDR2 YYNGEE come from the germline V gene. Repertoires were generated with immunoSEQ multiplex PCR, while TCRdb's copy carries only in-frame clones and drops some. The table has approximately 110,000 clones, about 85% seen once. Study observations and caveats: Vaccine-associated CD4 TCRs spanned spike, dominant at 160-218 and 743-854.

The origin of this receptor is an adult in good health. Sequenced here: peripheral blood, sampled on day 0 of AZD1222 vaccination. This chain uses TRBV9 with TRBJ2-3; the D is unclear. The CDR3 DNA sequence: TGTGCCAGCAGCTTCGAGCACCGACCCACAGATACGCAGTATTTT. Translated: CASSFEHRPTDTQYF.